The sequence of this T cell receptor (beta chain) was determined in a study of tumor-infiltrating lymphocytes in localized non-small cell lung cancer. Notes on the study in general: Tumors had more T cell infiltration than uninvolved lung, per TCRbeta sequencing and CD3 counts. Each assay used a separate piece of the same tissue.

The CDR3 consists of 14 residues. Looked up from germline, CDR1 is SEHNR and CDR2 is FQNEAQ (reference sequence). Trimming removed 0 bases from V and 4 bases from J, with 9 bases in between. Comment on this clone: The target antigen is unknown.

Measured with immunoSEQ multiplex PCR; TCRdb has only the in-frame clones, and not every one. The sample has about 12,000 clones; 80% are singletons. This sequence joins TRBV7-9 and TRBJ2-5; tentative D call: TRBD1 (6 bases). Source material: lung tumor tissue. The source of this sequence is a human donor with non-small cell lung cancer. CDR3: CASSLAAGAETQYF. CDR3 DNA sequence: TGTGCCAGCAGCTTAGCTGCAGGGGCAGAGACCCAGTACTTC.